Each of the 23 T cell receptor beta chains below was sequenced from the same sample in a study of shared clonotypes between healthy human individuals. Assay used: immunoSEQ multiplex PCR; TCRdb lists only in-frame clones, some missing. Of hundreds of thousands of clones in the sample, roughly 96% were seen once. Naivety among CD8 cells was defined by CD45RO negativity and positive CCR7 selection, thereby excluding terminally differentiated effector memory CD45RA+ cells. The sequencing input was naive CD8+ T cells sorted from blood. The receptors come from a woman in her twenties or thirties in good health.

This chain connects TRBV10-1 to TRBJ2-7; D possibly corresponds to TRBD1 (6 bases). The V gene's germline CDR1 is WNHNN and CDR2 SYGVQD (reference sequence). Deletions cut 3 bases from V and 6 bases from J, with 15 bases between. The CDR3 loop spans 14 amino acids. CDR3 bases: TGCGCCAGCAGTGAACCGAACAGGGTCTCCGAGCAGTACTTC. Amino acid sequence: CASSEPNRVSEQYF.

The gene calls are TRBV30 and TRBJ2-1; 8 bases map to TRBD2. In germline, CDR1 is GTSNPN, CDR2 SVGIG (reference sequence). The CDR3 consists of 14 residues. V gave up 4 bases and J gave up 4 bases; unmatched junction bases: 6. The CDR3 nucleotides are TGTGCCTGGACATATAGCGGGGTATACAATGAGCAGTTCTTC. This translates into CAWTYSGVYNEQFF.

The rearrangement uses TRBV6-5 and TRBJ2-1; the D gene is possibly TRBD2 (6 bases). The CDR3 is 15 amino acids. The germline CDR1 and CDR2 sequences are MNHEY and SVGAGI. The V and J ends lost 7 bases and 0 bases respectively, with 13 bases between them. CDR3 DNA sequence: TGTGCCAGCACTGACCTAGCGAGCTCCTACAATGAGCAGTTCTTC. It codes for CASTDLASSYNEQFF.

The chain links TRBV25-1 to TRBJ2-7; the D call may be TRBD1 or TRBD2 (6 bases each). The CDR3 loop spans 16 amino acids. V was cut by 2 bases and J by 4 bases, with 18 bases left in between. Germline V gives CDR1 MGHDK, CDR2 SYGVNS. The CDR3 spells CASSEGGGQIQYEQYF. The CDR3 coding sequence is TGTGCCAGCAGTGAAGGAGGGGGACAAATACAGTACGAGCAGTACTTC.

This clone was seen a single time. The rearrangement links TRBV5-6 to TRBJ1-2; 10 bases line up with TRBD1. With V trimmed by 4 bases and J by 6 bases, 9 bases remained unmatched. The CDR3 extends over 15 amino acids. Germline CDR1 is SGHDT and CDR2 is YYEEEE. As DNA, the CDR3 is TGTGCCAGCAGCAAAGCCGGGACAGGGGCGAATGGCTACACCTTC. Amino acid sequence: CASSKAGTGANGYTF.

As DNA, the CDR3 is TGTGCCACCAGCAGAGACAGGGGGGACCTAACCTACGAGCAGTACTTC. It encodes CATSRDRGDLTYEQYF. This rearrangement joins TRBV15 to TRBJ2-7, with D tentatively TRBD1 (7 bases). With 0 bases removed from V and 2 bases from J, the gap between germline ends came to 14 bases. This CDR3 spans 16 amino acids. The germline V gene encodes CDR1 LNHNV and CDR2 YYDKDF (reference sequence).

V usage is TRBV28 and J usage is TRBJ2-5; TRBD2 matches at 7 bases. The CDR3 extends over 12 amino acids. Germline trimming cut 4 bases from V and 5 bases from J; bases unmatched to any gene: 1. Germline values: CDR1 MDHEN, CDR2 SYDVKM. The DNA for the CDR3 is TGTGCCAGCAGTTGGGGAGGGGAGACCCAGTACTTC. As protein: CASSWGGETQYF.

This chain connects TRBV5-4 to TRBJ2-3, with 11 bases that match TRBD2. Per the germline V gene, CDR1 is SGHNT and CDR2 is YYREEE (reference sequence). The CDR3 is 16 residues long. The ends lost 4 bases at V and 4 bases at J; junction bases unmatched: 8. As DNA, the CDR3 is TGTGCCAGCAGCAAAAAGACTAGCGGGATCTCAGATACGCAGTATTTT. Its protein product is CASSKKTSGISDTQYF.

Concerning this clone itself: One junction end does not reproduce the germline sequence, and a read error may be involved. The chain recombines TRBV27 with TRBJ2-7, with TRBD2 matching 9 bases. Germline-derived CDR1 and CDR2 are MNHEY and SMNVEV (reference sequence). The CDR3 contains 15 residues. The CDR3 reads CASSLSKGAASGTNF. DNA for the CDR3: TGTGCCAGCAGTTTATCGAAAGGGGCTGCTAGCGGGACGAACTTC.

The genes are TRBV5-6 and TRBJ2-7; no firm D call. Looked up from germline, CDR1 is SGHDT and CDR2 is YYEEEE. This CDR3 is 15 amino acids long. V was cut by 0 bases and J by 4 bases, with 14 bases left in between. The CDR3 region is CASSLVRSPRYEQYF. In DNA form, the CDR3 reads TGTGCCAGCAGCTTGGTCCGCAGCCCCCGTTACGAGCAGTACTTC.

This clone was found a few times. Other nucleotide sequences in the sample specify the same CDR3. The chain has TRBV27 and TRBJ2-1; TRBD2 matches 11 bases. Germline CDR1 and CDR2: MNHEY and SMNVEV (reference sequence). The junction had 9 bases not matched to a gene; V was cut back by 6 bases and J by 8 bases. The CDR3 is 15 residues long. CDR3 region: CASSTGTSGRDEQFF. CDR3 DNA: TGTGCCAGCAGCACCGGGACTAGCGGACGGGATGAGCAGTTCTTC.

The chain combines TRBV5-1 with TRBJ2-5, with 9 nucleotides matching TRBD2. The DNA end favors TRBJ2-7, so the J call may be wrong. Germline-derived CDR1 and CDR2 are SGHRS and YFSETQ. The CDR3 is 14 amino acids. CDR3 DNA sequence: TGCGCCAGCAGTGCGGGAGGGAGCTCCTACGAGCAGTACTTC. This encodes CASSAGGSSYEQYF.

The chain uses TRBV6-5 and TRBJ1-4; no clear D gene. V was pared by 3 bases and J by 7 bases, with 15 bases between. CDR1 is MNHEY and CDR2 is SVGAGI in the germline V gene. This CDR3 is 15 amino acids long. CDR3 loop: CASSYEALGSEKLFF. The CDR3, as DNA: TGTGCCAGCAGTTATGAGGCACTGGGTAGTGAAAAACTGTTTTTT.

The V and J genes are TRBV15 and TRBJ2-1; 10 nucleotides match TRBD2. With V trimmed by 0 bases and J by 1 base, 9 bases remained unmatched. CDR3 length equals 19 residues. CDR1 and CDR2 (germline): LNHNV, YYDKDF (reference sequence). The DNA for the CDR3 is TGTGCCACCAGCAGAGAAAGAGAACCTAGCGGGAGATCCTACAATGAGCAGTTCTTC. Translation gives CATSREREPSGRSYNEQFF.

V gene TRBV5-1 combines with J gene TRBJ2-7; D unresolved. The CDR3 extends over 13 amino acids. Trimming took off 0 bases at V and 10 bases at J, with 14 bases between the two ends. CDR1 SGHRS and CDR2 YFSETQ come from the germline V gene. The DNA of the CDR3 is TGCGCCAGCAGCTTGGGGGCTTCGTCGGTCCAGTACTTC. Protein sequence: CASSLGASSVQYF. The full variable domain, rest sourced from reference TRBV5-1 and TRBJ2-7, is KAGVTQTPRYLIKTRGQQVTLSCSPISGHRSVSWYQQTPGQGLQFLFEYFSETQRNKGNFPGRFSGRQFSNSRSEMNVSTLELGDSALYLCASSLGASSVQYFGPGTRLTVT.

The CDR3 nucleotides read TGTGCCAGCAGCTTCGGACCGATTACCTACGAGCAGTACTTC. Residues: CASSFGPITYEQYF. V usage is TRBV7-2 and J usage is TRBJ2-7, with unresolved D. The V and J ends lost 3 bases and 2 bases respectively, with 11 bases between them. CDR1 is SGHTA and CDR2 is FQGNSA in the germline V gene. The CDR3 length is 14 residues.

A remark on this clone: This same CDR3 is encoded by further DNA sequences in the sample. The chain couples TRBV7-8 to TRBJ1-1; no clear D gene. Trimming stripped 1 base from V and 1 base from J, with 4 bases between. Germline CDR1 SGHVS, CDR2 FQNEAQ. The CDR3 is 13 residues long. As DNA, the CDR3 is TGTGCCAGCAGCTTAGGGAGGAACACTGAAGCTTTCTTT. Residues: CASSLGRNTEAFF.

V gene TRBV28 combines with J gene TRBJ2-5, with 12 bases aligning to TRBD2. Unmatched junction bases numbered 14, after V lost 5 bases and J lost 4 bases. Germline V CDR1 and CDR2: MDHEN, SYDVKM. The CDR3 is 18 residues long. The CDR3 DNA follows: TGTGCCAGCAGTCCCCGGACTAGCGGGACCCTATCCGGAGAGACCCAGTACTTC. It yields the protein CASSPRTSGTLSGETQYF.

This sequence joins TRBV7-9 and TRBJ1-5; perhaps TRBD1 as D (6 bases). Germline V CDR1 and CDR2: SEHNR, FQNEAQ (reference sequence). V lost 5 bases, J lost 2 bases, and 10 bases lay in between. This CDR3 spans 14 amino acids. Here the CDR3 DNA reads TGTGCCAGCAGCCGTGGGGGCGGCAATCAGCCCCAGCATTTT. This codes for CASSRGGGNQPQHF.

The V gene is TRBV4-1, the J gene TRBJ2-5, with 11 bases matching TRBD2. The end of the DNA fits TRBJ2-7 better, so the J call may be wrong. Per the germline V gene, CDR1 is MGHRA and CDR2 is YSYEKL. The CDR3 covers 17 residues. In DNA, the CDR3 is TGCGCCAGCAGCCAGTCCCTAGCGGGAGGCGGGGGCTACGAGCAGTACTTC. Its translation: CASSQSLAGGGGYEQYF.

The chain employs TRBV7-8 and TRBJ2-7; D possibly uses TRBD1 or TRBD2 (7 bases each). The CDR3 loop spans 15 amino acids. Germline V gene lookup returns CDR1 SGHVS and CDR2 FQNEAQ. Trimming shortened V by 1 base and J by 7 bases, and 17 bases separated the two germline ends. CDR3 nucleotides: TGTGCCAGCAGCTTAGGCCTGGACAGGCGGGGGGAGCAGTACTTC. Translated: CASSLGLDRRGEQYF.

The rearrangement links TRBV2 to TRBJ2-6; D is undetermined. From germline, CDR1 is SNHLY and CDR2 FYNNEI. V was shortened by 7 bases and J by 0 bases, with 7 bases between the two germline ends. CDR3 length: 14 residues. For the CDR3, the DNA is TGTGCCAGCACATCGCCCTCTGGGGCCAACGTCCTGACTTTC. Translated, it gives CASTSPSGANVLTF.

The chain recombines TRBV5-6 with TRBJ2-7; 7 bases align to TRBD2. The CDR3 loop spans 12 amino acids. The germline V gene encodes CDR1 SGHDT and CDR2 YYEEEE. Trimming took 0 bases from V and 7 from J; bases not matched to a gene: 1. CDR3: CASSLEAGEQYF. The CDR3 region has the DNA TGTGCCAGCAGCTTGGAAGCGGGGGAGCAGTACTTC.